The sequence of this T cell receptor (beta chain) was determined in a study of TIL therapy for anti-PD-1-resistant metastatic lung cancer. Background on the study: Most patients had lung adenocarcinoma.

The sample's time point: pre-treatment sample, taken before nivolumab and TIL therapy. Tumor tissue came from excised metastases, mostly pleural nodules or supraclavicular lymph nodes. Enrollment ran from late 2017 to early 2020. The germline V gene has CDR1 MGHDK and CDR2 SYGVNS. This CDR3 has 13 residues. V lost 7 bases and J lost 4, with 11 bases in between. The libraries were made with immunoSEQ v3. Each library reached some 2 million read pairs, or roughly 4.5-6.5 million at deep level. The repertoire was sequenced with immunoSEQ multiplex PCR; TCRdb's copy has only in-frame clones and lacks some. Among about 100,000 clones, around three fifths were seen once, and the ten largest hold 11%.

The TCR comes from a person between 25 and 79 years old with non-small cell lung cancer. This chain uses TRBV25-1 with TRBJ1-3; D gene uncertain. This material consisted of tumor tissue, taken at baseline. CDR3 region: CASKDGVGNTIYF. DNA of the CDR3: TGTGCCAGCAAAGACGGAGTCGGAAACACCATATATTTT.